This TCR beta chain was captured by sequencing in a study of blood T cells in healthy people across ages. Using a J-beta primer mix together with a sample-barcoded 5' primer, a second PCR was run for roughly 6 to 11 cycles. The template-switch adaptor was a 5' adaptor with 12 random nucleotides. It tagged each cDNA molecule. A single record per CDR3 protein comes from TCRdb applying MiXCR to the 5' RACE reads. The sample consists of about 1,400,000 distinct CDR3 sequences, approximately 60% of them appearing once. Study-level points and caveats: Versus aged donors, long-lived donors had higher diversity and more naive CD4+ cells. Donor CMV status was unknown, possibly confounding expanded clonotype changes.

The CDR3 runs to 13 residues. About this clonotype: Its antigen is not identified.

This sequence was found in a man aged 18-30 years in good health. Sequenced input: blood. The chain couples TRBV21-1 to TRBJ1-2; TRBD1, the D gene given by the table, was not confirmed from the DNA. TRBV21-1 is a pseudogene segment. CDR3 bases: TGTGCCAGCAGCAAGGAAGGGGACTATGGCTACACCTTC. Protein: CASSKEGDYGYTF.